This T cell receptor beta chain was recorded in a study of blood T cell repertoires in COVID-19 (dated by TCRdb to about 2020). Context from the whole study: Collaborator samples came from the United States, Italy and Spain and covered acute and convalescent phases of COVID-19. Subjects who had been exposed to COVID-19, were actively infected with it, or had recovered from it provided the deeply sampled blood TCRbeta repertoires that made up the dataset. HLA class I and class II types, where available, came from metadata supplied by the sample provider rather than from assay-based typing. A de-identified subject ID, COVID-19 status, age in years and sex were almost always included in the sample metadata. The prospective study material was composed of cDNA or gDNA derived from T cells, B-cell-depleted T cells, or PBMCs. Samples were obtained from the ongoing ImmuneRACE study (first 160 participants) and from over a thousand subjects provided by 6 global collaborators. The repertoires were released in a freely available public database intended as a resource for research on the immune response to SARS-CoV-2. Broad study findings and their caveats: The quantity of clinical and demographic metadata differed by source and by participant and was supplied without curation.

The immunoSEQ Assay, a bias-controlled multiplex PCR, was used to amplify TCRbeta CDR3 regions from genomic DNA. For the original study's pipeline: The number of nucleated cells in each sample was estimated from the amplification of reference gene primers within the assay. To quantify the absolute abundance of each unique TCRbeta CDR3 rearrangement, sequence reads were collapsed and filtered. For each sample, productive Simpson clonality was calculated by taking the square root of Simpson's diversity index across productive rearrangements. Sourced from immuneACCESS, this table was stored by TCRdb with only in-frame sequences that have V and J called. A share of the clones is absent; for the studies checked, an unresolved V gene accounts for under half, and the remainder has no known explanation. The V and J calls and clone size are taken from that table; D and trimming were inferred from the DNA. The sample yields around 58,000 clones; about 88% were counted once. The ten largest clones represent 43% of the sample.

At one collaborating source in Seattle, patients were enrolled during active infection and were followed longitudinally through the course of disease. The collaborating institutions used their own protocols to collect whole blood in K2EDTA tubes. For TCRbeta analysis, collaborator samples were shipped as frozen whole blood, as isolated PBMCs, or as DNA extracted from either sample type. Points on this clone: There is no known antigen for this receptor. No quality values exist for individual bases; no much larger clone is one base distant.

V loses 1 base of germline sequence and J loses 2 bases, and the interval between the two ends is 8 bases. From cysteine to phenylalanine, the CDR3 is 15 amino acids long. The entry retains the CDR3 DNA only, 45 bases that are in frame from base 1. From a lookup of the germline V gene, CDR1 and CDR2 are LGHNT and FRNRAP. The chain couples TRBV12-5 to TRBJ2-2; perhaps TRBD1 is the D gene, with 5 bases matching. The clonotype originates from a woman aged 60-70 years with COVID-19, enrolled during active disease. The specimen was peripheral blood. Read as DNA, the sequence is TGTGCTAGTGGTTTGGACCAGGGAAACACCGGGGAGCTGTTTTTT. Its protein reads: CASGLDQGNTGELFF.